This is a list of T cell receptor beta chains from one sample in a study of OX40 agonist ivuxolimab in advanced cancers. Generated by immunoSEQ multiplex PCR, the TCRdb table keeps only in-frame clones and is missing some. Here the sample spans about 68,000 clones, roughly 88% being singletons. The specimen comprised CD4+ or CD8+ T cells sorted from blood, sampled in a trial of the OX40 agonist ivuxolimab. These receptors were taken from an adult with an advanced solid tumor such as melanoma, head and neck, liver or kidney cancer. The CDR3 runs from the conserved cysteine through the conserved F or W. Each record gives: V gene, D gene, clone size, J gene, CDR3 protein, CDR3 DNA. The D gene is left open where the match is weak. Expanded clones get a size class; other rows say once, few or many, or leave the size out.

V: TRBV6-1
D: -
size: -
J: TRBJ2-3
CDR3: CASKEDRSTDTQYF
DNA: TGTGCCAGCAAGGAAGACAGATCCACAGATACGCAGTATTTT

V: TRBV19
D: TRBD2
size: once
J: TRBJ2-1
CDR3: CASSIPGTSGSNEQFF
DNA: TGTGCCAGTAGTATCCCGGGGACTAGCGGGAGTAATGAGCAGTTCTTC

V: TRBV2
D: -
size: -
J: TRBJ2-7
CDR3: CASSVGRSYEQYF
DNA: TGTGCCAGCAGTGTCGGTCGTTCCTACGAGCAGTACTTC

V: TRBV18
D: TRBD1
size: -
J: TRBJ2-3
CDR3: CASSPRRTGYSTDTQYF
DNA: TGTGCCAGCTCACCACGGAGGACAGGCTATAGCACAGATACGCAGTATTTT

V: TRBV10-3
D: TRBD2
size: -
J: TRBJ2-7
CDR3: CAISAGTSGSEQYF
DNA: TGTGCCATCAGTGCCGGGACTAGCGGGAGCGAGCAGTACTTC

V: TRBV18
D: -
size: -
J: TRBJ2-7
CDR3: CASSRGAATYEQYF
DNA: TGTGCCAGCTCCCGAGGGGCGGCAACTTACGAGCAGTACTTC

V: TRBV10-1
D: -
size: -
J: TRBJ2-7
CDR3: CASSRGPYEQYF
DNA: TGCGCCAGCAGCCGGGGGCCTTACGAGCAGTACTTC

V: TRBV7-2
D: -
size: -
J: TRBJ2-3
CDR3: CASSPRSNTQYF
DNA: TGTGCCAGCAGCCCCCGCTCCAATACGCAGTATTTT

V: TRBV7-2
D: -
size: -
J: TRBJ2-3
CDR3: CASSFGSTDTQYF
DNA: TGTGCCAGCAGCTTTGGAAGCACAGATACGCAGTATTTT

V: TRBV15
D: -
size: -
J: TRBJ2-7
CDR3: CATSRDRARSYEQYF
DNA: TGTGCCACCAGCAGAGATCGAGCGCGATCCTACGAGCAGTACTTC

V: TRBV6-5
D: TRBD2
size: -
J: TRBJ2-7
CDR3: CASSRSGLAVYEQYF
DNA: TGTGCCAGCAGCCGCTCGGGACTAGCAGTCTACGAGCAGTACTTC

V: TRBV20-1
D: -
size: -
J: TRBJ2-1
CDR3: CSARPYNEQFF
DNA: TGCAGTGCTCGCCCGTACAATGAGCAGTTCTTC

V: TRBV7-9
D: -
size: -
J: TRBJ2-1
CDR3: CASSPRRGGEQFF
DNA: TGTGCCAGCAGCCCCCGGAGGGGCGGTGAGCAGTTCTTC

V: TRBV11-2
D: TRBD2
size: -
J: TRBJ2-2
CDR3: CASSLGGLDFAGELFF
DNA: TGTGCCAGCAGCTTAGGGGGACTAGATTTTGCCGGGGAGCTGTTTTTT

V: TRBV28
D: -
size: -
J: TRBJ2-2
CDR3: CASRPRSGTGANTGELFF
DNA: TGTGCCAGCAGACCACGCTCCGGGACGGGCGCGAACACCGGGGAGCTGTTTTTT

V: TRBV27
D: -
size: -
J: TRBJ1-6
CDR3: CASSFGEVVMNSPLHF
DNA: TGTGCCAGCAGTTTCGGGGAGGTCGTAATGAATTCACCCCTCCACTTT

V: TRBV28
D: -
size: -
J: TRBJ1-5
CDR3: CASSFVRGGNQPQHF
DNA: TGTGCCAGCAGTTTCGTAAGGGGAGGCAATCAGCCCCAGCATTTT

V: TRBV7-2
D: -
size: -
J: TRBJ2-5
CDR3: CASSLMGRQETQYF
DNA: TGTGCCAGCAGCTTAATGGGCAGGCAAGAGACCCAGTACTTC

V: TRBV19
D: -
size: few
J: TRBJ1-1
CDR3: CASAGGVTEAFF
DNA: TGTGCCAGTGCCGGGGGCGTCACTGAAGCTTTCTTT

V: TRBV29-1
D: -
size: -
J: TRBJ2-5
CDR3: CSVDPSKETQYF
DNA: TGCAGCGTTGACCCTAGCAAAGAGACCCAGTACTTC

V: TRBV5-1
D: -
size: -
J: TRBJ2-3
CDR3: CASSPQVEDTQYF
DNA: TGCGCCAGCAGCCCACAGGTGGAGGATACGCAGTATTTT

V: TRBV29-1
D: -
size: -
J: TRBJ2-3
CDR3: CSVGGTDTQYF
DNA: TGCAGCGTTGGAGGTACAGATACGCAGTATTTT

V: TRBV2
D: -
size: -
J: TRBJ2-1
CDR3: CASRDYFMFF
DNA: TGTGCCAGCAGGGACTACTTCATGTTCTTC

V: TRBV27
D: -
size: -
J: TRBJ2-1
CDR3: CASSFGDERYNEQFF
DNA: TGTGCCAGCAGCTTCGGGGACGAAAGATACAATGAGCAGTTCTTC

V: TRBV18
D: -
size: -
J: TRBJ2-1
CDR3: CASSPPIVGEYYNEQFF
DNA: TGTGCCAGCTCACCCCCGATCGTGGGGGAGTACTACAATGAGCAGTTCTTC

V: TRBV7-9
D: TRBD2
size: -
J: TRBJ2-1
CDR3: CASSQRGLAGGYEQFF
DNA: TGTGCCAGCAGCCAAAGAGGACTAGCGGGAGGATATGAGCAGTTCTTC

V: TRBV7-3
D: -
size: -
J: TRBJ2-5
CDR3: CASSLRGEETQYF
DNA: TGTGCCAGCAGCTTACGGGGAGAAGAGACCCAGTACTTC

V: TRBV27
D: TRBD2
size: -
J: TRBJ2-7
CDR3: CASSVAGESYEQYF
DNA: TGTGCCAGCAGTGTAGCGGGAGAGTCCTACGAGCAGTACTTC

V: TRBV10-3
D: TRBD2
size: -
J: TRBJ2-1
CDR3: CAISVGRGGEQFF
DNA: TGTGCCATCAGTGTTGGCCGGGGGGGTGAGCAGTTCTTC

V: TRBV19
D: TRBD1
size: -
J: TRBJ2-7
CDR3: CASSLVGQGRYEQYF
DNA: TGTGCCAGTAGTCTGGTCGGACAGGGTCGCTACGAGCAGTACTTC

V: TRBV28
D: -
size: -
J: TRBJ2-7
CDR3: CASSSPQGSPHEQYF
DNA: TGTGCCAGCAGTTCCCCCCAGGGGTCCCCTCACGAGCAGTACTTC

V: TRBV11-3
D: TRBD2
size: -
J: TRBJ2-1
CDR3: CASSPGLAGGIEQFF
DNA: TGTGCCAGCAGCCCGGGACTAGCGGGAGGAATTGAGCAGTTCTTC

V: TRBV11-2
D: -
size: -
J: TRBJ1-1
CDR3: CASSFAVGNTEAFF
DNA: TGTGCCAGCAGCTTTGCGGTGGGTAACACTGAAGCTTTCTTT

V: TRBV7-9
D: TRBD2
size: -
J: TRBJ2-4
CDR3: CASALAGVAKNIQYF
DNA: TGTGCCAGCGCACTAGCGGGAGTAGCCAAAAACATTCAGTACTTC

V: TRBV6-5
D: TRBD2
size: -
J: TRBJ2-2
CDR3: CASSYGGSGDTGELFF
DNA: TGTGCCAGCAGTTACGGGGGTAGCGGGGACACCGGGGAGCTGTTTTTT

V: TRBV2
D: TRBD2
size: -
J: TRBJ2-1
CDR3: CASSGLAGTNEQFF
DNA: TGTGCCAGCAGTGGACTAGCGGGAACCAATGAGCAGTTCTTC

V: TRBV18
D: TRBD1
size: once
J: TRBJ2-1
CDR3: CASSPRPGTGNEQFF
DNA: TGTGCCAGCTCACCTCGTCCCGGGACAGGGAATGAGCAGTTCTTC

V: TRBV30
D: -
size: -
J: TRBJ1-2
CDR3: CAWSKDRVTRYGYTF
DNA: TGTGCCTGGAGTAAGGACAGAGTCACCCGATATGGCTACACCTTC

V: TRBV9
D: -
size: -
J: TRBJ2-7
CDR3: CASSRSDYEQYF
DNA: TGTGCCAGCAGCCGCAGCGACTACGAGCAGTACTTC

V: TRBV5-1
D: -
size: -
J: TRBJ2-7
CDR3: CASSPDSYEQYF
DNA: TGCGCCAGCAGCCCCGACTCATACGAGCAGTACTTC